This T cell receptor beta chain appears in the sequencing data of a study of T cell changes during pregnancy in multiple sclerosis. Trimming at V came to 3 bases and at J to 2 bases, leaving 10 bases not matched to a gene. The germline CDR1 and CDR2 sequences are LNHNV and YYDKDF (reference sequence). This CDR3 comprises 17 residues. TCRdb keeps only in-frame clones here, not all; method: immunoSEQ multiplex PCR. The repertoire holds tens of thousands of clones, with 93% as singletons. The sequencing used peripheral blood, collected after pregnancy. The chain uses TRBV15 and TRBJ2-3; the match to TRBD2 covers 8 bases. The sequence was obtained from a female donor with multiple sclerosis, enrolled in a pregnancy study. The CDR3 is CATSRSDSGITTDTQYF. The CDR3 DNA reads TGTGCCACCAGCAGGTCAGATAGCGGGATCACCACAGATACGCAGTATTTT.